The 27 T cell receptor beta chains below were found in one sample sequenced in a study of OX40 agonist ivuxolimab in advanced cancers. Method: immunoSEQ multiplex PCR; TCRdb's copy keeps in-frame clones and lacks some. The sample includes about 64,000 clones, approximately 84% of them seen just once. The sequences come from CD4+ or CD8+ T cells sorted from blood, collected in a trial of the OX40 agonist ivuxolimab. Source of these receptors: an adult with an advanced solid tumor such as melanoma, head and neck, liver or kidney cancer.

This chain connects TRBV15 to TRBJ2-1, with D hard to call. The germline V gene encodes CDR1 LNHNV and CDR2 YYDKDF (reference sequence). V lost 1 base and J 0 bases, leaving 4 bases between the germline ends. This CDR3 has 14 residues. The CDR3 here is CATSRAGSYNEQFF. The CDR3, as DNA: TGTGCCACCAGCAGAGCGGGCTCCTACAATGAGCAGTTCTTC.

This rearrangement joins TRBV2 to TRBJ1-5; the D gene is possibly TRBD1 (6 bases). V was pared by 6 bases and J by 1 base, with 13 bases between. Looked up from germline, CDR1 is SNHLY and CDR2 is FYNNEI. This CDR3 region has 15 residues. This CDR3 reads CASSREGGSNQPQHF. The CDR3 coding sequence is TGTGCCAGCAGCAGAGAGGGGGGCAGCAATCAGCCCCAGCATTTT.

This clone came up a few times. The genes are TRBV11-2 and TRBJ1-2, with D possibly matching TRBD1 (6 bases). The CDR3 runs 13 residues. Trimming left V 3 bases short and J 8 bases short, with 13 bases between. Germline lookup yields CDR1 SGHAT and CDR2 FQNNGV. Here the CDR3 DNA reads TGTGCCAGCAGCTTGGGGGGCCCTGGGGGCTACACCTTC. This gives the protein CASSLGGPGGYTF. The whole variable domain, remainder taken from reference TRBV11-2 and TRBJ1-2, is EAGVAQSPRYKIIEKRQSVAFWCNPISGHATLYWYQQILGQGPKLLIQFQNNGVVDDSQLPKDRFSAERLKGVDSTLKIQPAKLEDSAVYLCASSLGGPGGYTFGSGTRLTVV.

Turning to this clone: The junction departs from the called germline gene at one end, perhaps through a read error. The sample has other DNA sequences that encode this CDR3 too. The V gene is TRBV10-3, the J gene TRBJ1-1; a possible D gene is TRBD1 (5 bases). This CDR3 is built from 15 residues. Germline V gives CDR1 ENHRY, CDR2 SYGVKD. Written as DNA, the CDR3 is TGTGCCATCAGTAAGGAAGGGGTCGGAAACACTGAAGCCTTCTTT. Protein sequence: CAISKEGVGNTEAFF.

The genes are TRBV7-8 and TRBJ2-7; 7 bases agree with TRBD2. Germline CDR1 is SGHVS and CDR2 is FQNEAQ. This CDR3 has 14 residues. The V gene end was trimmed by 3 bases and the J gene end by 2 bases; junction bases not matched to a gene: 4. The CDR3 protein is CASSFGGGPYEQYF. In nucleotides, the CDR3 is TGTGCCAGCAGCTTTGGGGGGGGACCCTACGAGCAGTACTTC.

This chain connects TRBV7-8 to TRBJ2-2; tentatively, D is TRBD1 or TRBD2 (5 bases each). This CDR3 contains 16 residues. Trimming removed 5 bases from V and 2 bases from J, with 15 bases in between. The germline V gene encodes CDR1 SGHVS and CDR2 FQNEAQ. The CDR3 here is CASSRFPGTNTGELFF. The CDR3 DNA follows: TGTGCCAGCAGCCGATTTCCCGGGACCAACACCGGGGAGCTGTTTTTT.

J is TRBJ1-3 and V is TRBV5-1; D remains ambiguous. Germline-derived CDR1 and CDR2 are SGHRS and YFSETQ. V lost 8 bases and J lost 4, with 13 bases in between. CDR3 length: 13 residues. The CDR3 here is CASLDPAGNTIYF. The CDR3 DNA is TGCGCCAGTCTGGATCCGGCCGGAAACACCATATATTTT.

The V gene is TRBV6-5, the J gene TRBJ2-7; no clear D. From germline, CDR1 is MNHEY and CDR2 SVGAGI. Trimming stripped 2 bases from V and 2 bases from J, with 10 bases between. The CDR3 is made up of 14 amino acids. This chain's CDR3 is CASSYRYGAYEQYF. The CDR3 DNA sequence: TGTGCCAGCAGTTACCGGTACGGAGCCTACGAGCAGTACTTC.

The V call is TRBV2, the J call TRBJ2-1, with D unclear. The CDR3 is 12 amino acids. V was shortened by 6 bases and J by 13 bases, with 16 bases between the two germline ends. Looked up from germline, CDR1 is SNHLY and CDR2 is FYNNEI. This CDR3 is CASSPENRVQFF. The CDR3 coding sequence is TGTGCCAGCAGCCCCGAAAATCGGGTCCAGTTCTTC.

The CDR3 here is CASRDPFSGANVLTF. Here the CDR3 DNA reads TGTGCCAGCAGGGACCCTTTCTCTGGGGCCAACGTCCTGACTTTC. The chain has TRBV6-5 and TRBJ2-6; D gene ambiguous. This CDR3 contains 15 residues. CDR1 is MNHEY and CDR2 is SVGAGI in the germline V gene. V lost 6 bases to trimming and J lost 0 bases, with 9 bases between them.

The count of this clone is one. The rearrangement links TRBV18 to TRBJ1-2, with a tentative D call TRBD1 (6 bases). The germline V gene has CDR1 KGHSH and CDR2 LQKENI. The V end lost 0 bases, the J end lost 7 bases, and 12 bases lay between the germline ends. This CDR3 has 14 residues. The CDR3 protein is CASSPPQGTGGYTF. CDR3 DNA sequence: TGTGCCAGCTCACCACCTCAGGGGACCGGTGGCTACACCTTC.

The V call is TRBV27, the J call TRBJ2-5, with TRBD1 identical over 9 bases. CDR1 is MNHEY, CDR2 SMNVEV, per germline (reference sequence). The V segment lost 4 bases and the J segment 0 bases; nucleotides outside the gene matches: 6. This CDR3 is 16 amino acids long. This CDR3 is CASSSGQGSYQETQYF. The CDR3 DNA sequence: TGTGCCAGCAGTTCCGGACAGGGGTCGTACCAAGAGACCCAGTACTTC.

The rearrangement uses TRBV5-8 and TRBJ1-2, with TRBD1 matching over 9 bases. With V trimmed by 1 base and J by 2 bases, 3 bases remained unmatched. The CDR3 totals 15 residues. Germline V lookup: CDR1 SGHTS, CDR2 YDEGEE. The CDR3 sequence: CASSLRGQGNYGYTF. In nucleotides, the CDR3 is TGTGCCAGCAGCTTGAGGGGACAGGGAAACTATGGCTACACCTTC.

By frequency in the sample, this clone is medium-sized. The chain is built from TRBV4-2 and TRBJ2-1; perhaps TRBD2 as D (5 bases). Germline assignment: CDR1 LGHNA and CDR2 YNFKEQ. The CDR3 length is 16 residues. V was shortened by 4 bases and J by 9 bases, with 22 bases between the two germline ends. The CDR3, as DNA: TGTGCCAGCAGCCGCAAGTCGGGGAGCGACGCCCGTGAGCAGTTCTTC. Translating it yields CASSRKSGSDAREQFF.

V and J are TRBV6-5 and TRBJ2-5; 9 nucleotides agree with TRBD2. The CDR3 is made up of 15 amino acids. Trimming at V came to 6 bases and at J to 4 bases, leaving 9 bases not matched to a gene. Germline V gives CDR1 MNHEY, CDR2 SVGAGI. The CDR3 bases are TGTGCCAGCAGACCCCTAGCGGGAAGTCGAGAGACCCAGTACTTC. Encoded protein: CASRPLAGSRETQYF.

This clone was counted once. The rearrangement joins TRBV15 to TRBJ1-6; D unresolved. The CDR3 is 14 amino acids. V dropped 1 base and J dropped 8 bases, with 9 bases sitting between them. The germline CDR1 and CDR2 sequences are LNHNV and YYDKDF (reference sequence). The CDR3 spells CATSRADGYSPLHF. CDR3 in DNA: TGTGCCACCAGCAGAGCGGACGGATATTCACCCCTCCACTTT.

This chain uses TRBV27 with TRBJ2-7; 11 positions match TRBD1. This CDR3 has 16 amino acids. Unmatched junction bases numbered 8, after V lost 5 bases and J lost 2 bases. Germline CDR1 is MNHEY and CDR2 is SMNVEV (reference sequence). The CDR3: CASSIVGQGAPYEQYF. In nucleotides, the CDR3 is TGTGCCAGCAGTATCGTTGGACAGGGGGCACCCTACGAGCAGTACTTC.

The CDR3 reads CASSPRTGGVNTEAFF. The CDR3 coding sequence is TGTGCCAGCAGCCCCCGGACAGGGGGAGTCAACACTGAAGCTTTCTTT. The rearrangement links TRBV7-9 to TRBJ1-1; 10 bases match TRBD1. The CDR3 loop spans 16 amino acids. CDR1 and CDR2 from the germline V gene are SEHNR and FQNEAQ (reference sequence). The ends lost 5 bases at V and 2 bases at J; junction bases unmatched: 8.

This chain joins TRBV4-3 and TRBJ2-1, with TRBD2 matching over 9 bases. Losses at the gene ends were 4 bases for V and 3 bases for J; bases not matched to a gene: 4. The CDR3 length is 15 residues. The germline V gene encodes CDR1 LGHNA and CDR2 YSLEER. The CDR3: CASSLERGDYNEQFF. The CDR3 DNA reads TGCGCCAGCAGCCTCGAGCGGGGGGACTACAATGAGCAGTTCTTC.

This clone was counted a single time. J is TRBJ2-2 and V is TRBV5-1; 10 nucleotides align to TRBD2. The ends lost 4 bases at V and 7 bases at J; junction bases unmatched: 10. The CDR3 is 16 residues long. The germline CDR1 and CDR2 sequences are SGHRS and YFSETQ. The CDR3 is CASSINSGRFGGELFF. The CDR3 DNA reads as TGCGCCAGCAGCATAAATAGCGGGAGGTTCGGCGGGGAGCTGTTTTTT. The full variable domain, with the rest looked up from reference TRBV5-1 and TRBJ2-2, is KAGVTQTPRYLIKTRGQQVTLSCSPISGHRSVSWYQQTPGQGLQFLFEYFSETQRNKGNFPGRFSGRQFSNSRSEMNVSTLELGDSALYLCASSINSGRFGGELFFGEGSRLTVL.

The chain is built from TRBV7-2 and TRBJ2-5; D is unresolved. The CDR3 has 14 amino acids. Germline lookup yields CDR1 SGHTA and CDR2 FQGNSA. Trimming removed 3 bases at V and 1 base at J, with 9 bases between. The DNA of the CDR3 is TGTGCCAGCAGCTTTCGACTGTTCCAAGAGACCCAGTACTTC. Its translation: CASSFRLFQETQYF.

The chain recombines TRBV6-6 with TRBJ2-5, with 10 bases fitting TRBD2. V lost 2 bases, J lost 3 bases, and 6 bases stayed unmatched. The germline V gene encodes CDR1 MNHNY and CDR2 SVGAGI (reference sequence). CDR3 length equals 16 residues. The CDR3 loop reads CASSYRLAGAEETQYF. The CDR3 region has the DNA TGTGCCAGCAGTTACAGGCTAGCGGGGGCCGAAGAGACCCAGTACTTC.

Only a few counts were recorded for this clone. CDR3 in DNA: TGTGCCAGCAGTCGACAGGATATTTCACCCCTCCACTTT. Translating it yields CASSRQDISPLHF. The chain has TRBV27 and TRBJ1-6; maybe TRBD1 (6 bases). V lost 5 bases and J lost 9, with 11 bases in between. Germline lookup yields CDR1 MNHEY and CDR2 SMNVEV (reference sequence). The CDR3 has 13 residues.

In DNA, the CDR3 is TGTGCCAGCAGCTCGAAATGGGGGACAGGGCATTCATACGAGCAGTACTTC. Translating it yields CASSSKWGTGHSYEQYF. The chain carries TRBV28 and TRBJ2-7; 9 bases agree with TRBD1. The CDR3 totals 17 residues. V was pared by 6 bases and J by 4 bases, with 16 bases of the junction left unmatched. In germline, CDR1 is MDHEN, CDR2 SYDVKM.

V usage is TRBV4-3 and J usage is TRBJ2-3; D perhaps matches TRBD2 (7 bases). The CDR3 covers 17 residues. Trimming shortened V by 2 bases and J by 4 bases, and 19 bases separated the two germline ends. Germline assignment: CDR1 LGHNA and CDR2 YSLEER. CDR3 bases: TGCGCCAGCAGCCAACCCCCGGGTGGGGGGGCCCCAGATACGCAGTATTTT. Amino acid sequence: CASSQPPGGGAPDTQYF.

The chain recombines TRBV5-5 with TRBJ1-4; D perhaps matches TRBD1 (5 bases). The CDR3 has 11 residues. Trimming shortened V by 4 bases and J by 15 bases, and 13 bases separated the two germline ends. CDR1 is SGHKS and CDR2 is YYEKEE in the germline V gene (reference sequence). DNA for the CDR3: TGTGCCAGCAGCCAGGGACGGTCCTTGTTTTTT. Translation: CASSQGRSLFF.

As regards this clone: One end of the junction does not line up with germline, which may come from a read error. The DNA of the CDR3 is TGTGCCGGCAGCTTAGGAGGGAGCTCCTATAATTCACCCCTCCACTTT. Its translation: CAGSLGGSSYNSPLHF. The chain employs TRBV7-9 and TRBJ1-6; D is ambiguous. This CDR3 region has 16 residues. Germline CDR1 is SEHNR and CDR2 is FQNEAQ (reference sequence).